This is a list of T cell receptor beta chains from one sample in a study of cytomegalovirus exposure and HLA in healthy donors. The data were produced by immunoSEQ multiplex PCR, yet TCRdb's version contains in-frame clones alone and is incomplete. The sample lists roughly 300,000 clones; 86% were seen once. The specimen sequenced was PBMCs. These receptors came from a young woman in good health and CMV-seronegative. Both conserved end residues are trimmed from each CDR3. The order of the fields is V gene, J gene, CDR3 protein.

v_gene: TRBV9; j_gene: TRBJ2-7; CDR3aa: ASSEGRGDYEQY
v_gene: TRBV7-2; j_gene: TRBJ1-5; CDR3aa: ASSLEGLSNQPQH
v_gene: TRBV18; j_gene: TRBJ1-2; CDR3aa: ASSPTGQGNYGYT
v_gene: TRBV29-1; j_gene: TRBJ2-2; CDR3aa: SFERGSNTGELF
v_gene: TRBV7-6; j_gene: TRBJ2-7; CDR3aa: ASSAQGTYEQY
v_gene: TRBV2; j_gene: TRBJ2-2; CDR3aa: ASRQKIGGSYTGELF
v_gene: TRBV28; j_gene: TRBJ2-7; CDR3aa: ASSSWTGGAYEQY
v_gene: TRBV11-2; j_gene: TRBJ2-7; CDR3aa: ASSPGQGLNYEQY
v_gene: TRBV13; j_gene: TRBJ2-7; CDR3aa: ASSPLQPYEQY
v_gene: TRBV6-6; j_gene: TRBJ2-7; CDR3aa: ASSIRQGEQY
v_gene: TRBV7-6; j_gene: TRBJ2-5; CDR3aa: ASSSKGGLARGIGEETQY
v_gene: TRBV9; j_gene: TRBJ2-7; CDR3aa: ASSATSGRDSYEQY
v_gene: TRBV7-3; j_gene: TRBJ2-1; CDR3aa: ASSLRSSGRSGNEQF
v_gene: TRBV18; j_gene: TRBJ2-1; CDR3aa: ASSPTRNEQF
v_gene: TRBV5-5; j_gene: TRBJ2-7; CDR3aa: ASSLWSGYSYEQY
v_gene: TRBV19; j_gene: TRBJ2-1; CDR3aa: ASSIGGRVDNEQF
v_gene: TRBV5-1; j_gene: TRBJ2-5; CDR3aa: ASSFTRETQY
v_gene: TRBV27; j_gene: TRBJ2-1; CDR3aa: ASIGTSGSNEQF
v_gene: TRBV27; j_gene: TRBJ2-1; CDR3aa: ASSFRGRGNEQF
v_gene: TRBV7-8; j_gene: TRBJ2-3; CDR3aa: ASSATGYSTDTQY
v_gene: TRBV6-5; j_gene: TRBJ2-7; CDR3aa: ASSYSSGTEQY
v_gene: TRBV2; j_gene: TRBJ1-3; CDR3aa: ASQGDSGNTIY
v_gene: TRBV19; j_gene: TRBJ2-2; CDR3aa: ASSLSGRYGGELF
v_gene: TRBV4-3; j_gene: TRBJ2-2; CDR3aa: ASSPSATGDVNTGELF
v_gene: TRBV21-1; j_gene: TRBJ2-7; CDR3aa: ASISGLPGQSHPSSYEQY
v_gene: TRBV5-6; j_gene: TRBJ1-4; CDR3aa: ASSLRGGGTNEKLF
v_gene: TRBV2; j_gene: TRBJ2-7; CDR3aa: ASEGQLEQY
v_gene: TRBV30; j_gene: TRBJ2-3; CDR3aa: AWSEGQSTDTQY
v_gene: TRBV27; j_gene: TRBJ1-1; CDR3aa: ASTLGGEAF
v_gene: TRBV28; j_gene: TRBJ1-1; CDR3aa: ASSSQGKNTEAF
v_gene: TRBV14; j_gene: TRBJ2-5; CDR3aa: ASSQEGLETQY
v_gene: TRBV4-1; j_gene: TRBJ1-3; CDR3aa: ASSLRPGVSGNTIY
v_gene: TRBV28; j_gene: TRBJ2-2; CDR3aa: ASTHEGAARVGELF
v_gene: TRBV10-3; j_gene: TRBJ2-7; CDR3aa: AINAQAGDLSGEQY
v_gene: TRBV9; j_gene: TRBJ2-7; CDR3aa: ASSVENSGSGYEQY
v_gene: TRBV27; j_gene: TRBJ1-5; CDR3aa: ASSLENSNQPQH
v_gene: TRBV6-5; j_gene: TRBJ1-5; CDR3aa: ASSYSGGAGQPQH
v_gene: TRBV5-4; j_gene: TRBJ2-7; CDR3aa: ASTGGSGSTYEQY
v_gene: TRBV7-9; j_gene: TRBJ2-7; CDR3aa: ASSLAQGASYEQY
v_gene: TRBV19; j_gene: TRBJ2-3; CDR3aa: ASSAERDRESDTQY
v_gene: TRBV28; j_gene: TRBJ1-5; CDR3aa: ASSLAPGGNQPQH
v_gene: TRBV7-8; j_gene: TRBJ2-5; CDR3aa: ASSPGWGGLVSGETQY
v_gene: TRBV5-6; j_gene: TRBJ2-1; CDR3aa: ASSLAAGGGFDEQF
v_gene: TRBV28; j_gene: TRBJ2-7; CDR3aa: ASSLGTRGGYEQY
v_gene: TRBV7-9; j_gene: TRBJ2-3; CDR3aa: ASSWRTGGTDTQY
v_gene: TRBV28; j_gene: TRBJ1-2; CDR3aa: ASSPGQVEGYGYT
v_gene: TRBV2; j_gene: TRBJ2-3; CDR3aa: ASSTGGPGTDTQY
v_gene: TRBV7-2; j_gene: TRBJ1-1; CDR3aa: ASSLQGPKTATEAF
v_gene: TRBV6-5; j_gene: TRBJ2-4; CDR3aa: ASSYRGTKNIQY
v_gene: TRBV2; j_gene: TRBJ2-7; CDR3aa: ASSEAGGGNYEQY
v_gene: TRBV2; j_gene: TRBJ2-5; CDR3aa: ASSDWGGAGETQY
v_gene: TRBV14; j_gene: TRBJ2-1; CDR3aa: ASSQDPPEQF
v_gene: TRBV29-1; j_gene: TRBJ2-7; CDR3aa: SVAGGASSYEQY
v_gene: TRBV11-2; j_gene: TRBJ2-3; CDR3aa: ASTRAVQRTDTQY
v_gene: TRBV7-8; j_gene: TRBJ2-7; CDR3aa: ASSLVAPNSGSRNEQY
v_gene: TRBV19; j_gene: TRBJ2-2; CDR3aa: ASGTGYTGELF
v_gene: TRBV29-1; j_gene: TRBJ2-2; CDR3aa: SVVGTSGKGTGELF
v_gene: TRBV15; j_gene: TRBJ2-5; CDR3aa: ATSGAGALRETQY
v_gene: TRBV7-9; j_gene: TRBJ2-3; CDR3aa: ASEGGRASTDTQY
v_gene: TRBV29-1; j_gene: TRBJ2-3; CDR3aa: SVLSGSYSTDTQY